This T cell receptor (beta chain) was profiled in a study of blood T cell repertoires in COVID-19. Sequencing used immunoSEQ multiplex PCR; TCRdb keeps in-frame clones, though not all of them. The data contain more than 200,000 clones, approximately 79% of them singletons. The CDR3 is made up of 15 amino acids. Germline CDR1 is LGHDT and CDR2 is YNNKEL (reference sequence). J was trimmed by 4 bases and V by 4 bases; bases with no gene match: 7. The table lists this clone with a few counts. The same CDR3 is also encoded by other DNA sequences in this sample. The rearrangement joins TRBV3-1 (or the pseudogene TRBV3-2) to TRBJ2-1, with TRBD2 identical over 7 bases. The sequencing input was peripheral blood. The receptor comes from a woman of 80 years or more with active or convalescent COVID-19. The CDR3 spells CASSRGTGGYNEQFF. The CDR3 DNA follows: TGTGCCAGCAGCCGGGGCACGGGGGGTTACAATGAGCAGTTCTTC.